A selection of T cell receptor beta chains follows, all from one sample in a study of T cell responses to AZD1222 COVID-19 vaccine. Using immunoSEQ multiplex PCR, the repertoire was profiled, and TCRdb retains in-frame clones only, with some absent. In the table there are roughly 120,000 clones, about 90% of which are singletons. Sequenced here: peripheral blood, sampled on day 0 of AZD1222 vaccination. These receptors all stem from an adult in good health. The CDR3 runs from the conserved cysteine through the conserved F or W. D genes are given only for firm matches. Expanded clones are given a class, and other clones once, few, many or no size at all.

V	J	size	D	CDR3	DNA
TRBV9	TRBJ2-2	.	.	CASSAQAATGELFF	TGTGCCAGCAGCGCCCAGGCCGCCACCGGGGAGCTGTTTTTT
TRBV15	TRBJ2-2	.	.	CATSRDLGPDGELFF	TGTGCCACCAGCAGAGACCTGGGGCCGGACGGGGAGCTGTTTTTT
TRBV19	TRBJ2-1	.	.	CASSMSLLQEQFF	TGTGCCAGTAGTATGTCCCTCCTCCAGGAGCAGTTCTTC
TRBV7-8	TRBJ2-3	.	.	CASSAAGMGPTDTQYF	TGTGCCAGCAGCGCAGCAGGGATGGGGCCCACAGATACGCAGTATTTT
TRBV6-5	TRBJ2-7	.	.	CASSYGRDSYEQYF	TGTGCCAGCAGTTACGGGCGGGACTCCTACGAGCAGTACTTC
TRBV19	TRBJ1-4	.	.	CASSMSGNEKLFF	TGTGCCAGTAGTATGTCAGGAAATGAAAAACTGTTTTTT
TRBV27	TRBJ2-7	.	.	CASSLGRLSYEQYF	TGTGCCAGCAGTTTAGGGCGGCTTTCCTACGAGCAGTACTTC
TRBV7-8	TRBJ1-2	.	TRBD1	CASSLPGQGYGYTF	TGTGCCAGCAGCTTACCGGGACAGGGATATGGCTACACCTTC
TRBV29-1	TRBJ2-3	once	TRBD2	CSVAREGGIGTDTQYF	TGCAGCGTAGCCCGGGAGGGGGGAATTGGCACAGATACGCAGTATTTT
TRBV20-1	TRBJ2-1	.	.	CSASNEYNEQFF	TGCAGTGCTAGTAATGAGTACAATGAGCAGTTCTTC
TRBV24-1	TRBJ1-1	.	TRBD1	CATSEQGRGEAFF	TGTGCCACCAGTGAACAGGGGAGAGGGGAAGCTTTCTTT
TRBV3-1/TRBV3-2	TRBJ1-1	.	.	CASSQGAQATNTEAFF	TGTGCCAGCAGCCAAGGGGCACAGGCGACGAACACTGAAGCTTTCTTT
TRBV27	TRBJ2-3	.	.	CASRLTDTQYF	TGTGCCAGCAGGCTTACAGATACGCAGTATTTT
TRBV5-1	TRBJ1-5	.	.	CASSLELNQPQHF	TGCGCCAGCAGCTTGGAATTAAATCAGCCCCAGCATTTT
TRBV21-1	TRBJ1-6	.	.	CASSKVRPVGPYNSPLHF	TGTGCCAGCAGCAAAGTTCGGCCCGTGGGTCCCTATAATTCACCCCTCCACTTT
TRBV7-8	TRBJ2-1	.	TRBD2	CASSWGLAVNNEQFF	TGTGCCAGCAGCTGGGGACTAGCCGTAAACAATGAGCAGTTCTTC
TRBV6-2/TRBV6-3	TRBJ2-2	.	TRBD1	CASSYGTAGELFF	TGTGCCAGCAGTTACGGGACAGCCGGGGAGCTGTTTTTT
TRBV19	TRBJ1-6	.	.	CASRVGSLNSPLHF	TGTGCCAGTAGGGTTGGAAGCCTTAATTCACCCCTCCACTTT